Listed here are 17 T cell receptor beta chains from one sample, sequenced in a study of T cell responses to AZD1222 COVID-19 vaccine. The method was immunoSEQ multiplex PCR; TCRdb's version includes in-frame clones alone and lacks a portion of them. The sample includes about 140,000 clones, just over 90% of them seen just once. Sequenced here: peripheral blood, sampled 28 days after the second AZD1222 dose. The receptors derive from an adult who received the AZD1222 COVID-19 vaccine.

V gene TRBV5-1 combines with J gene TRBJ1-3, with 7 bases aligning to TRBD1. Germline CDR1 SGHRS, CDR2 YFSETQ. The CDR3 has 15 residues. The ends lost 3 bases at V and 0 bases at J; junction bases unmatched: 3. Here the CDR3 reads CASSSGGASGNTIYF. The CDR3 nucleotides read TGCGCCAGCAGCTCAGGGGGGGCCTCTGGAAACACCATATATTTT. Using reference TRBV5-1 and TRBJ1-3 for the parts outside the CDR3, the full variable domain is KAGVTQTPRYLIKTRGQQVTLSCSPISGHRSVSWYQQTPGQGLQFLFEYFSETQRNKGNFPGRFSGRQFSNSRSEMNVSTLELGDSALYLCASSSGGASGNTIYFGEGSWLTVV.

This chain links TRBV4-2 with TRBJ2-5, with D maybe TRBD1 (5 bases). The germline V gene encodes CDR1 LGHNA and CDR2 YNFKEQ. V lost 1 base, J lost 1 base, and 13 bases lay in between. The CDR3 has 16 residues. CDR3 in amino acids: CASSQGGQGSQETQYF. The CDR3 DNA sequence: TGTGCCAGCAGCCAAGGGGGCCAGGGCTCCCAAGAGACCCAGTACTTC.

The chain recombines TRBV29-1 with TRBJ2-7, with TRBD2 matching 10 bases. The CDR3 spans 14 residues. J gave up 3 bases and V 6 bases, and 8 bases lay outside the gene matches. Germline V CDR1 and CDR2: SQVTM, ANQGSEA. CDR3: CSVVLAGAIYEQYF. The CDR3 coding sequence is TGCAGCGTCGTTCTAGCGGGAGCGATCTACGAGCAGTACTTC.

V usage is TRBV7-9 and J usage is TRBJ1-2; TRBD1 matches 11 bases. CDR1 and CDR2 from the germline V gene are SEHNR and FQNEAQ (reference sequence). The CDR3 consists of 14 residues. V shed 5 bases and J 8 bases; nucleotides not matched to a gene: 7. CDR3 coding DNA: TGTGCCAGCAGCCCCGGACAGGGGGCGCTCGGCTACACCTTC. Translation gives CASSPGQGALGYTF.

This clone was picked up a small number of times. The chain combines TRBV4-2 with TRBJ1-5, with unresolved D. V lost 6 bases and J lost 0, with 12 bases in between. CDR3 length equals 15 residues. Germline V gives CDR1 LGHNA, CDR2 YNFKEQ. The CDR3 is CASSLDTNSNQPQHF. The CDR3 nucleotides are TGTGCCAGCAGTCTAGATACAAATAGCAATCAGCCCCAGCATTTT.

This clone was seen just once. The rearrangement links TRBV9 to TRBJ1-1; the D gene is possibly TRBD1 (5 bases). Germline loops: CDR1 SGDLS, CDR2 YYNGEE. Deletions cut 3 bases from V and 1 base from J, with 13 bases between. This CDR3 region has 15 residues. The CDR3 is CASSGLGVGNTEAFF. The CDR3, as DNA: TGTGCCAGCAGCGGCTTAGGGGTGGGGAACACTGAAGCTTTCTTT.

J is TRBJ1-2 and V is TRBV9; the D gene is possibly TRBD1 (6 bases). The CDR3 length is 14 residues. Between the trimmed V and J ends, which lost 3 bases and 3 bases, there was a span of 12 bases. Looked up from germline, CDR1 is SGDLS and CDR2 is YYNGEE. CDR3 nucleotide sequence: TGTGCCAGCAGCGCCCGACAGGCGGACTATGGCTACACCTTC. Its protein product is CASSARQADYGYTF.

V is TRBV7-8 and J is TRBJ1-5; unclear D gene. Per the germline V gene, CDR1 is SGHVS and CDR2 is FQNEAQ. With 1 base removed from V and 3 bases from J, the gap between germline ends came to 10 bases. The CDR3 is 15 residues long. This CDR3 reads CASSLGPLDNQPQHF. The CDR3 region has the DNA TGTGCCAGCAGCTTAGGCCCCTTGGACAATCAGCCCCAGCATTTT.

V gene TRBV2 combines with J gene TRBJ2-7; D unclear. Looked up from germline, CDR1 is SNHLY and CDR2 is FYNNEI. The CDR3 sequence is 13 residues long. Trimming cost V 3 bases and J 3 bases, with 9 bases left between them. In DNA form, the CDR3 reads TGTGCCAGCAGTGATGTAGGGCTCTACGAGCAGTACTTC. Translating it yields CASSDVGLYEQYF.

The count of this clone is one. V usage is TRBV5-6 and J usage is TRBJ2-1, with TRBD2 matching over 12 bases. From germline, CDR1 is SGHDT and CDR2 YYEEEE. V lost 1 base and J lost 8; bases outside the gene matches: 1. CDR3 length equals 14 residues. The CDR3 spells CASSLTSGRHEQFF. CDR3 nucleotides: TGTGCCAGCAGCTTGACTAGCGGGAGGCATGAGCAGTTCTTC.

This clone has a handful of counts. The chain has TRBV18 and TRBJ1-1, with 9 bases fitting TRBD1. J lost 1 base, V lost 5 bases, and 5 bases had no gene match. Germline-derived CDR1 and CDR2 are KGHSH and LQKENI. The length of the CDR3 is 15 residues. CDR3: CASSSGTGRNTEAFF. DNA of the CDR3: TGTGCCAGCTCAAGCGGGACAGGGAGGAACACTGAAGCTTTCTTT. Full variable domain (remainder filled in from reference TRBV18 and TRBJ1-1): NAGVMQNPRHLVRRRGQEARLRCSPMKGHSHVYWYRQLPEEGLKFMVYLQKENIIDESGMPKERFSAEFPKEGPSILRIQQVVRGDSAAYFCASSSGTGRNTEAFFGQGTRLTVV.

The V and J genes are TRBV6-5 and TRBJ1-2, with 8 bases lining up with TRBD1. The CDR3 length is 13 residues. The V gene end was trimmed by 8 bases and the J gene end by 3 bases; junction bases not matched to a gene: 5. Per germline, CDR1 MNHEY and CDR2 SVGAGI. CDR3 sequence reads: CASLDREYYGYTF. CDR3 DNA sequence: TGTGCCAGCCTGGACAGGGAGTACTATGGCTACACCTTC.

The V and J genes are TRBV29-1 and TRBJ2-2; possible D gene TRBD1, 5 bases. Germline CDR1 SQVTM, CDR2 ANQGSEA. V was pared by 6 bases and J by 3 bases, with 8 bases between. This CDR3 has 12 amino acids. Written as DNA, the CDR3 is TGCAGCGTCACCAGGGACACCGGGGAGCTGTTTTTT. This sequence encodes CSVTRDTGELFF.

This clone was found once. This sequence joins TRBV7-2 and TRBJ2-7; D gene unclear. CDR3 length: 14 amino acids. V lost 1 base and J 7 bases, leaving 14 bases between the germline ends. Germline V gene lookup returns CDR1 SGHTA and CDR2 FQGNSA. CDR3 in DNA: TGTGCCAGCAGCTTAGTTGTGGGCCCGCAGGAGCAGTACTTC. Its protein product is CASSLVVGPQEQYF.

Here the CDR3 reads CAIRAGANTEAFF. The CDR3, as DNA: TGTGCCATCAGGGCAGGTGCGAACACTGAAGCTTTCTTT. This chain joins TRBV10-3 and TRBJ1-1; no firm D call. Between the trimmed V and J ends, which lost 6 bases and 1 base, there was a span of 9 bases. CDR3 length: 13 amino acids. Germline V gene data show CDR1 as ENHRY and CDR2 as SYGVKD.

This chain uses TRBV6-5 with TRBJ2-5; no clear D gene. The CDR3 covers 16 residues. The germline V gene has CDR1 MNHEY and CDR2 SVGAGI. The ends were cut back, 2 bases at V and 1 base at J, with 14 bases in the middle. The CDR3 loop is CASSYRGLGGQETQYF. As DNA, the CDR3 is TGTGCCAGCAGTTACCGTGGCTTGGGTGGCCAAGAGACCCAGTACTTC.

The CDR3 DNA sequence: TGTGCCAGCAGCGGGACTAGCGGGGATACGCAGTATTTT. This sequence encodes CASSGTSGDTQYF. The gene calls are TRBV7-3 and TRBJ2-3; 12 bases align to TRBD2. With V trimmed by 5 bases and J by 6 bases, 0 bases remained unmatched. The CDR3 loop spans 13 amino acids. Germline CDR1 and CDR2: SGHTA and FQGTGA.